The clone carrying this T cell receptor beta chain occurred many times. Semi-nested PCR with Nested Universal Primer A followed constant-region reverse priming of full-length variable regions. A single record per CDR3 protein comes from TCRdb applying MiXCR to the 5' RACE reads. The profile shows 35,000 to 55,000 distinct CDR3 sequences, 22% of them singletons. Tregs were sorted as CD4+CD25+CD127-/low cells. The CDR3 loop spans 15 amino acids. The V and J ends lost 7 bases and 0 bases respectively, with 16 bases between them. The V gene's germline CDR1 is MNHNS and CDR2 SASEGT. The sequence was obtained from a female donor with breast cancer. The chain carries TRBV6-1 and TRBJ2-7; D assignment may be TRBD1 or TRBD2 (5 bases each). Input material: Tregs sorted from a lymph node. The CDR3 DNA reads as TGTGCCAGCAAAATAGGGACGGCGAGCTCCTACGAGCAGTACTTC. This translates into CASKIGTASSYEQYF.